One and the same sample provided the 25 T cell receptor beta chains below, sequenced in a study of beta chain features in type 1 diabetes. Study-wide results and caveats: TCRB CDR3s from Type 1 diabetes patients were moderately but significantly shorter in all four CD4+ subsets.

These receptors have no known antigen. The investigators reverse transcribed all of the isolated RNA, so they sequenced expressed TCRB transcripts. The data were produced by immunoSEQ multiplex PCR, yet TCRdb's version contains in-frame clones alone and is incomplete. The profile covers around 97,000 clones, with 25% to 35% appearing a single time and 0.5% to 0.6% taken by the ten largest. The sequencing sample was made of central memory CD4+ T cells from blood. The receptors come from a woman between 18 and 30 years old with type 1 diabetes.

This clone occurred many times. V is TRBV5-1 and J is TRBJ2-3, with 10 bases matching TRBD1. This CDR3 is 15 amino acids long. V gave up 6 bases and J gave up 3 bases; unmatched junction bases: 7. Germline CDR1 SGHRS, CDR2 YFSETQ. DNA for the CDR3: TGCGCCAGCACCTCCGGGACAGGGGAGACAGATACGCAGTATTTT. Its protein is CASTSGTGETDTQYF.

The CDR3, as DNA: TGCGCCAGCAGCTTGGGGGGACAGGCAAGAGCCTACGAGCAGTACTTC. This gives the protein CASSLGGQARAYEQYF. The chain has TRBV5-1 and TRBJ2-7; 8 bases align to TRBD1. Germline CDR1 is SGHRS and CDR2 is YFSETQ. After removal of 0 bases from V and 2 bases from J, the junction contained 7 bases not matched to a gene. There are 16 residues in the CDR3.

This chain links TRBV29-1 with TRBJ2-3, with 8 positions matching TRBD1. V dropped 5 bases and J dropped 2; count of bases not matched to a gene: 6. Germline CDR1 is SQVTM and CDR2 is ANQGSEA. The CDR3 has 14 amino acids. The CDR3 coding sequence is TGCAGCGTTCGACCGGGACAGGTCACAGATACGCAGTATTTT. This codes for CSVRPGQVTDTQYF.

CDR3 sequence (DNA): TGTGCTAGTGGTCCGCCGCAGACAGGGTCTTACTCTGGGGCCAACGTCCTGACTTTC. Translation gives CASGPPQTGSYSGANVLTF. The chain links TRBV12-5 to TRBJ2-6; 7 nucleotides line up with TRBD1. J gave up 0 bases and V 5 bases, and 13 bases lay outside the gene matches. The CDR3 runs to 19 residues. Germline CDR1 reads LGHNT; CDR2 reads FRNRAP. Combining the CDR3 with reference TRBV12-5 and TRBJ2-6 gives the whole variable domain DARVTQTPRHKVTEMGQEVTMRCQPILGHNTVFWYRQTMMQGLELLAYFRNRAPLDDSGMPKDRFSAEMPDATLATLKIQPSEPRDSAVYFCASGPPQTGSYSGANVLTFGAGSRLTVL.

The chain employs TRBV5-6 and TRBJ2-5; 7 nucleotides line up with TRBD1. The ends lost 3 bases at V and 7 bases at J; junction bases unmatched: 9. Germline V gives CDR1 SGHDT, CDR2 YYEEEE. The CDR3 sequence is 14 residues long. CDR3 in amino acids: CASSWMDRLGTQYF. The CDR3 coding sequence is TGTGCCAGCAGCTGGATGGACAGGTTGGGGACCCAGTACTTC.

This clone has a handful of counts. This chain joins TRBV19 and TRBJ1-2, with 9 bases fitting TRBD1. Germline lookup yields CDR1 LNHDA and CDR2 SQIVND (reference sequence). There are 15 residues in the CDR3. The trim removed 3 bases at V and 7 bases at J, leaving 9 bases unmatched. The DNA for the CDR3 is TGTGCCAGTAGTATCCCGGGACAGGGATCTGGTGGCTACACCTTC. This sequence encodes CASSIPGQGSGGYTF.

The J gene is TRBJ1-5, the V gene TRBV28; D is possibly TRBD1 (6 bases). The CDR3 is 15 amino acids. Germline CDR1 MDHEN, CDR2 SYDVKM. V was pared by 6 bases and J by 1 base, with 13 bases between. The CDR3 region is CASRQGVQSNQPQHF. The CDR3 nucleotides read TGTGCCAGCAGACAGGGAGTTCAAAGCAATCAGCCCCAGCATTTT.

V and J are TRBV10-3 and TRBJ2-1; perhaps TRBD1 as D (6 bases). The germline V and J ends were trimmed by 4 bases and 3 bases, with 10 bases remaining between them. Germline V gene lookup returns CDR1 ENHRY and CDR2 SYGVKD. This CDR3 spans 14 amino acids. CDR3 nucleotides: TGTGCCATCAGTGCGAAGACAGGCTACAATGAGCAGTTCTTC. Translating gives CAISAKTGYNEQFF.

To note about this clone: A read error may produce the germline difference seen at one junction end. V and J are TRBV4-1 and TRBJ2-1, with 9 bases fitting TRBD2. Germline-derived CDR1 and CDR2 are MGHRA and YSYEKL. This CDR3 has 18 residues. This CDR3 reads CASSQEKLGLASDNEQFF. DNA of the CDR3: TGCGCCAGCAGCCAAGAAAAGTTGGGACTAGCCTCCGACAATGAGCAGTTCTTC.

The V call is TRBV11-3, the J call TRBJ2-1; D unresolved. Germline CDR1 reads SGHNT; CDR2 reads YENEEA. The CDR3 loop spans 15 amino acids. The ends were cut back, 3 bases at V and 6 bases at J, with 15 bases in the middle. The CDR3: CASSFRQVPGNEQFF. The CDR3 bases are TGTGCCAGCAGCTTTCGTCAGGTCCCCGGCAATGAGCAGTTCTTC.

In its sample, this clone was seen once. The rearrangement uses TRBV9 and TRBJ1-4, with D uncertain. Trimming removed 4 bases from V and 7 bases from J, with 23 bases in between. Germline V lookup: CDR1 SGDLS, CDR2 YYNGEE. This CDR3 region has 17 residues. This CDR3 is CASSPDLNPGKGEKLFF. In nucleotides, the CDR3 is TGTGCCAGCAGCCCCGACCTCAATCCGGGGAAGGGTGAAAAACTGTTTTTT.

V usage is TRBV7-8 and J usage is TRBJ2-3; D is perhaps TRBD1 (6 bases). Germline V CDR1 and CDR2: SGHVS, FQNEAQ. This CDR3 is built from 14 residues. The V and J ends lost 5 bases and 3 bases respectively, with 12 bases between them. CDR3 DNA sequence: TGTGCCAGCAGCCGCGGACAGTCAACAGATACGCAGTATTTT. Residues: CASSRGQSTDTQYF.

The rearrangement uses TRBV5-1 and TRBJ2-7, with a weak D call TRBD1 (6 bases). V lost 4 bases, J lost 6 bases, and 17 bases lay in between. CDR3 length: 14 amino acids. In germline, CDR1 is SGHRS, CDR2 YFSETQ. The CDR3 bases are TGCGCCAGCAGCCCCTGGGCTGGACAGCCCGAGCAGTACTTC. Amino acid sequence: CASSPWAGQPEQYF.

This clone was seen a handful of times. The V gene is TRBV2, the J gene TRBJ2-3, with TRBD2 matching 8 bases. Germline V gene data show CDR1 as SNHLY and CDR2 as FYNNEI. The V segment lost 6 bases and the J segment 2 bases; nucleotides outside the gene matches: 4. This CDR3 is built from 14 residues. CDR3 region: CASRGLVLTDTQYF. The CDR3 DNA sequence: TGTGCCAGCAGGGGACTAGTCCTCACAGATACGCAGTATTTT. Variable domain in full (rest from reference TRBV2 and TRBJ2-3): EPEVTQTPSHQVTQMGQEVILRCVPISNHLYFYWYRQILGQKVEFLVSFYNNEISEKSEIFDDQFSVERPDGSNFTLKIRSTKLEDSAMYFCASRGLVLTDTQYFGPGTRLTVL.

This clone was seen more than once but under ten times. The V call is TRBV10-1, the J call TRBJ2-5, with 7 bases lining up with TRBD2. CDR3 size: 16 residues. Germline V gene lookup returns CDR1 WNHNN and CDR2 SYGVQD (reference sequence). V lost 5 bases and J lost 1; bases outside the gene matches: 10. In DNA, the CDR3 is TGCGCCAGCAGTCCCAGGCTGGGGGGGACCCAAGAGACCCAGTACTTC. Translation gives CASSPRLGGTQETQYF.

The chain is built from TRBV28 and TRBJ1-2; maybe TRBD1 (6 bases). In germline, CDR1 is MDHEN, CDR2 SYDVKM. The CDR3 contains 13 residues. The ends were cut back, 3 bases at V and 4 bases at J, with 9 bases in the middle. The CDR3 loop reads CASSFGQSYGYTF. The CDR3 nucleotides are TGTGCCAGCAGTTTTGGACAGAGCTATGGCTACACCTTC.

The rearrangement uses TRBV7-2 and TRBJ2-1; 10 bases line up with TRBD2. V lost 1 base to trimming and J lost 7 bases; unmatched junction nucleotides: 10. CDR3 length: 17 residues. The germline V gene encodes CDR1 SGHTA and CDR2 FQGNSA. The CDR3 DNA reads as TGTGCCAGCAGCTTAGTTACTAGCGGGACGGGAGGGAATGAGCAGTTCTTC. It translates to CASSLVTSGTGGNEQFF.

J is TRBJ2-2 and V is TRBV7-2; no firm D call. V was shortened by 0 bases and J by 6 bases, with 11 bases between the two germline ends. The CDR3 covers 15 residues. Germline assignment: CDR1 SGHTA and CDR2 FQGNSA. CDR3 sequence reads: CASSLAMGRSGELFF. For the CDR3, the DNA is TGTGCCAGCAGCTTAGCGATGGGCCGGTCCGGGGAGCTGTTTTTT.

The chain carries TRBV2 and TRBJ2-7; 7 bases map to TRBD1. Germline V gene lookup returns CDR1 SNHLY and CDR2 FYNNEI. V was clipped by 5 bases and J by 7 bases; unmatched bases: 11. CDR3 length equals 14 residues. CDR3 sequence reads: CASSNPGTAKEQYF. CDR3 nucleotides: TGTGCCAGCAGTAACCCCGGGACAGCCAAAGAGCAGTACTTC.

This clone showed up just a few times. V and J are TRBV28 and TRBJ1-5; the match to TRBD1 covers 7 bases. In germline, CDR1 is MDHEN, CDR2 SYDVKM. Trimming cost V 4 bases and J 8 bases; bases outside gene matches: 5. The CDR3 contains 13 residues. The CDR3 reads CASSSQGREPQHF. The CDR3 nucleotides read TGTGCCAGCAGTTCACAGGGGCGGGAGCCCCAGCATTTT.

This rearrangement joins TRBV11-2 to TRBJ2-7; a weak D match, TRBD1 (6 bases). V was pared by 6 bases and J by 1 base, with 16 bases between. Looked up from germline, CDR1 is SGHAT and CDR2 is FQNNGV. CDR3 length: 15 amino acids. The CDR3 sequence: CASRKPGQKSYEQYF. The CDR3 DNA sequence: TGTGCCAGCAGGAAACCGGGACAAAAATCCTACGAGCAGTACTTC.

This chain connects TRBV4-3 to TRBJ1-3; D is unresolved. Deletions cut 2 bases from V and 0 bases from J, with 11 bases between. The germline V gene encodes CDR1 LGHNA and CDR2 YSLEER. This CDR3 region has 16 residues. CDR3 residues: CASSQLRDYSGNTIYF. In DNA form, the CDR3 reads TGCGCCAGCAGCCAACTCCGAGACTACTCTGGAAACACCATATATTTT.

This chain joins TRBV14 and TRBJ2-5, with D hard to call. Germline V lookup: CDR1 SGHDN, CDR2 FVKESK. There are 13 residues in the CDR3. V shed 0 bases and J shed 2 bases, with 4 bases lying between them. The CDR3 DNA reads as TGTGCCAGCAGCCAAGAGCAGCAAGAGACCCAGTACTTC. The encoded protein is CASSQEQQETQYF.

The CDR3 DNA is TGCGCCAGCAGCTGGGGGGTGGACTCTTCGTCTGATGAGCAGTTCTTC. It translates to CASSWGVDSSSDEQFF. The V call is TRBV5-1, the J call TRBJ2-1; tentative D call: TRBD2 (6 bases). V lost 3 bases and J lost 8, with 21 bases in between. CDR1 and CDR2 (germline): SGHRS, YFSETQ. The length of the CDR3 is 16 residues.

J is TRBJ2-5 and V is TRBV11-3; D ambiguous. The CDR3 consists of 12 residues. Germline CDR1 reads SGHNT; CDR2 reads YENEEA. Trimming shortened V by 1 base and J by 5 bases, and 5 bases separated the two germline ends. CDR3 coding DNA: TGTGCCAGCAGCTTAGCGGTGGAGACCCAGTACTTC. Translating gives CASSLAVETQYF.